The T cell receptor beta chain described here comes from a study of CD8 T cells in ankylosing spondylitis. Study-wide points: Among TCR beta sequences, a motif of eight highly homologous variants appeared characteristic of ankylosing spondylitis blood. Past research had described some motif variants in reactive arthritis synovial fluid and blood.

The CDR3 has 16 residues. V gave up 2 bases and J gave up 3 bases, with 16 bases separating them. Germline V gene data show CDR1 as MNHEY and CDR2 as SVGAGI. Generation of TCR beta libraries employed quantitative 5'-RACE incorporating molecular barcodes. MiXCR, run by TCRdb on the 5' RACE reads, gives a single entry per CDR3 protein. The sample shows around 770,000 distinct CDR3 sequences, 10% to 15% of them seen only once. This clonotype has at least ten counts. Its antigen is still unknown. The sequence came from a male donor with ankylosing spondylitis. The sample comprised blood, either unsorted or a sorted T cell fraction (not recorded which). The chain carries TRBV6-5 and TRBJ1-2; D perhaps matches TRBD1 (5 bases). The CDR3 bases are TGTGCCAGCAGTTACGTTTCAGGGATACAGTACTATGGCTACACCTTC. This codes for CASSYVSGIQYYGYTF.